The T cell receptor (beta chain) under discussion was sequenced for a study of CD8+ T cells in alopecia areata (dated by TCRdb to the late 2010s). With respect to the entire study: The treated patients, all with moderate-to-severe alopecia areata, were enrolled in an open-label pilot trial of oral tofacitinib given at 5 to 10 mg twice daily. Biopsies were taken from tofacitinib-treated patients at baseline and at 4 and 24 weeks of treatment, and a later scalp biopsy was taken in several of the tofacitinib-treated patients. Scalp clonality was compared across normal scalp (n=4), patchy alopecia areata scalp (n=8), and alopecia totalis/universalis scalp (n=8). In humans, TCRbeta sequencing was performed on scalp tissue and on sorted CD4+ and CD8+ peripheral blood T cells from healthy controls and from patients with patchy or totalis/universalis alopecia areata. To study T cell clonal expansion in alopecia areata, the researchers applied high-throughput TCRbeta sequencing to both the C3H/HeJ mouse model and human patients. Patients received tofacitinib for 6 to 18 months and were then followed off drug for 6 months to check for delayed response and recurrence. In treated patients, disease severity was measured using the SALT score, which gives the percentage of scalp surface area affected. RNA came from the PAXgene miRNA kit for fixed scalp, the miRNeasy kit for PBMCs, and the RNeasy kit for mouse skin. Amplification of TCRbeta CDR3 regions was done by immunoSEQ multiplex PCR using 35 Vbeta forward primers and 13 Jbeta reverse primers. Study-wide conclusions, independent of this receptor: Shared TCR sequences between patients were less evident than in mice, which may be partly attributable to HLA diversity in the patient population. During tofacitinib treatment, many expanded lesional clones remained in scalp and blood, and this persistence may partly explain relapse after treatment is stopped. Tofacitinib significantly lowered scalp clonality and the number of expanded CD8+ clones among the top 100 scalp clones. The treated cohort was small, with a single nonresponder, so links between baseline CD8+ expansion and response need larger studies. Scalp TCR repertoire analysis is complicated because resident alphabeta T cells in normal human skin are also sequenced, whereas mouse skin is dominated by gammadelta T cells. Compared with normal scalp, lesional scalp, particularly in alopecia totalis/universalis, had higher clonality and more expanded CD8+ clones, which suggests antigenic drive.

The sample's time point label is to be understood as: roughly 27 days on oral tofacitinib. In the paper's terms, the treatment or condition label means: oral pan-JAK inhibitor, 5-10 mg twice daily. Lesional scalp punch biopsies and peripheral blood were collected from alopecia areata patients. PBMCs were isolated by density centrifugation and stained for CD3, CD4 and CD8, after which CD4+ and CD8+ T cells were sorted on a FACSAria. A note on this clone: The clone's antigen remains unknown. Within one base of it there is no much larger clone, and no base qualities were kept.

The library was produced with the immunoSEQ multiplex PCR assay. RNA was extracted from all samples and reverse transcribed into cDNA as template for TCR sequencing. SuperScript III was used for first-strand cDNA synthesis, primed with a 2:1 mix of oligo-dT and random hexamers. Amplification bias was assessed with a synthetic immune receptor repertoire, and residual bias was removed computationally. In the authors' own workflow: Raw reads were preprocessed for error removal, and CDR3 was defined according to IMGT conventions as running from the conserved cysteine to phenylalanine. Clonality was computed by normalizing Shannon entropy by log2 of the number of productive unique TCRs and subtracting the result from 1. Scalp TCRbeta sequences were cross-referenced with sorted blood CD4 and CD8 repertoires so that the CD4 or CD8 identity of scalp clones could be inferred. TCRdb's version of the immuneACCESS table is confined to in-frame rearrangements and falls short of the full clone set. An unresolved V gene accounts for under half of the shortfall where checked; the remainder is of unknown origin. The D gene and trimming were derived from the DNA, and the V and J assignments and clone size from that table. In all, the sample holds about 70,000 clones, and approximately 28% of those were seen once. Together, the top ten hold 14% to 15% of the sample.

Taken from the germline V gene, the CDR1 and CDR2 loops are MDHEN and SYDVKM. Including cysteine and phenylalanine, the CDR3 has 14 amino acids. Only the CDR3 DNA is retained, 42 bases long and in frame from the first base. V is reduced by 2 bases and J by 5 bases, leaving a spacing of 12 bases between them. The sequence links TRBV28 to TRBJ2-5; too little of a D gene remains to name it. Sequences were derived from CD8+ T cells sorted from blood, sampled at week 4, from a patient treated with tofacitinib. The sequence came from a human donor with alopecia areata. The CDR3 reads CASSLPPQQETQYF. The DNA sequence is TGTGCCAGCAGTTTACCCCCTCAGCAGGAGACCCAGTACTTC.